This is a list of T cell receptor beta chains from one sample in a study of blood T cell repertoires in COVID-19. Sequencing was performed with immunoSEQ multiplex PCR; in TCRdb, only in-frame clones are kept and a portion is missing. The profile shows about 140,000 clones, 80% of them singletons. Sequenced input: peripheral blood. The source of these receptors is an older man who had recovered from COVID-19. CDR3s include the opening cysteine and the closing phenylalanine or tryptophan. A D gene is named only where the DNA matches it firmly. The size of a clone is reported for some rows only, either as once, few or many, or as a class for expanded clones.

v_gene: TRBV7-2; abundance: -; j_gene: TRBJ1-2; d_gene: TRBD1; CDR3nt: TGTGCCAGCAGCTTAGACGGGACAGGGGTTGACGGCTACACCTTC; CDR3aa: CASSLDGTGVDGYTF
v_gene: TRBV19; abundance: -; j_gene: TRBJ2-1; d_gene: TRBD1; CDR3nt: TGTGCCAGTACCCCGCCCGGGACAGGTTACAATGAGCAGTTCTTC; CDR3aa: CASTPPGTGYNEQFF
v_gene: TRBV19; abundance: -; j_gene: TRBJ2-5; d_gene: -; CDR3nt: TGTGCCAGTAGTATCGAAATTATGGGCACAAAGACCCAGTACTTC; CDR3aa: CASSIEIMGTKTQYF
v_gene: TRBV7-6; abundance: few; j_gene: TRBJ2-1; d_gene: TRBD2; CDR3nt: TGTGCCAGCAGCTTAGTGATAAGCGGGAGCTCCTACAATGAGCAGTTCTTC; CDR3aa: CASSLVISGSSYNEQFF
v_gene: TRBV15; abundance: -; j_gene: TRBJ1-4; d_gene: -; CDR3nt: TGTGCCACCAGCAGAGGGACAAATGAAAAACTGTTTTTT; CDR3aa: CATSRGTNEKLFF
v_gene: TRBV5-1; abundance: -; j_gene: TRBJ2-7; d_gene: -; CDR3nt: TGCGCCAGCAGCCCGGAGGGGAGCGGCCCCCTCGAGCAGTACTTC; CDR3aa: CASSPEGSGPLEQYF
v_gene: TRBV5-4; abundance: once; j_gene: TRBJ2-7; d_gene: TRBD2; CDR3nt: TGTGCCAGCAGCTTGGGGGGGATAGCGGGAACCTACGAGCAGTACTTC; CDR3aa: CASSLGGIAGTYEQYF
v_gene: TRBV9; abundance: -; j_gene: TRBJ1-3; d_gene: -; CDR3nt: TGTGCCAGCAGAGGGGCTGGAAACACCATATATTTT; CDR3aa: CASRGAGNTIYF
v_gene: TRBV27; abundance: -; j_gene: TRBJ2-3; d_gene: -; CDR3nt: TGTGCCAGCAGTTCTCAGGGACACCTTTTCACAGATACGCAGTATTTT; CDR3aa: CASSSQGHLFTDTQYF
v_gene: TRBV6-5; abundance: -; j_gene: TRBJ2-7; d_gene: -; CDR3nt: TGTGCCAGCCGGCAGGGGGCTAGCGGCCCTGGCGAGCAGTACTTC; CDR3aa: CASRQGASGPGEQYF
v_gene: TRBV9; abundance: few; j_gene: TRBJ2-2; d_gene: -; CDR3nt: TGTGCCAGCAGCGTAGGCGGTGGGAGTATCCCCGGGGAGCTGTTTTTT; CDR3aa: CASSVGGGSIPGELFF
v_gene: TRBV10-1; abundance: few; j_gene: TRBJ2-1; d_gene: TRBD2; CDR3nt: TGCGCCAGCAGTGAGTTGACCCGGACTAGAAGTGAGCAGTTCTTC; CDR3aa: CASSELTRTRSEQFF
v_gene: TRBV10-2; abundance: -; j_gene: TRBJ2-1; d_gene: TRBD2; CDR3nt: TGCGCCAGCATGTGGACTAGCGGAAACAATGAGCAGTTCTTC; CDR3aa: CASMWTSGNNEQFF
v_gene: TRBV15; abundance: -; j_gene: TRBJ2-6; d_gene: -; CDR3nt: TGTGCCACCAGCAGAGCGGGCCACTCAGAGGACTTTGGGGCCAACGTCCTGACTTTC; CDR3aa: CATSRAGHSEDFGANVLTF
v_gene: TRBV19; abundance: -; j_gene: TRBJ1-1; d_gene: -; CDR3nt: TGTGCCAGTAGTATCCTGACGTTGGGCGCTGAAGCTTTCTTT; CDR3aa: CASSILTLGAEAFF
v_gene: TRBV6-4; abundance: -; j_gene: TRBJ2-3; d_gene: -; CDR3nt: TGTGCCAGCAGCTTCGGCGGGGACGGGGATACGCAGTATTTT; CDR3aa: CASSFGGDGDTQYF
v_gene: TRBV10-3; abundance: -; j_gene: TRBJ1-1; d_gene: -; CDR3nt: TGTGCCATCAGTGAGTCGACGGAGGAAAACACTGAAGCTTTCTTT; CDR3aa: CAISESTEENTEAFF
v_gene: TRBV10-1; abundance: few; j_gene: TRBJ1-4; d_gene: -; CDR3nt: TGCGCCAGCAGTGAGTTCGGGGGAGGGGAAAAACTGTTTTTT; CDR3aa: CASSEFGGGEKLFF
v_gene: TRBV12-3/TRBV12-4; abundance: -; j_gene: TRBJ2-3; d_gene: -; CDR3nt: TGTGCCAGCAGTTTAGCGGCGGGGGATACGCAGTATTTT; CDR3aa: CASSLAAGDTQYF
v_gene: TRBV10-2; abundance: -; j_gene: TRBJ2-7; d_gene: -; CDR3nt: TGCGCCAGCAGTGAATACAGGAGCGAGCAGTACTTC; CDR3aa: CASSEYRSEQYF
v_gene: TRBV27; abundance: -; j_gene: TRBJ2-1; d_gene: -; CDR3nt: TGTGCCAGCAGTTCTACCCTGGCCTCTAGCTCCTACAATGAGCAGTTCTTC; CDR3aa: CASSSTLASSSYNEQFF
v_gene: TRBV21-1; abundance: -; j_gene: TRBJ1-5; d_gene: -; CDR3nt: TGTGCCAGCAGCAAAAAGGTTTTTCAGGGAAAACATAACAATAGCAATCAGCCCCAGCATTTT; CDR3aa: CASSKKVFQGKHNNSNQPQHF
v_gene: TRBV29-1; abundance: -; j_gene: TRBJ2-5; d_gene: -; CDR3nt: TGCAGCGCGGCCAGGGATCAAGAGACCCAGTACTTC; CDR3aa: CSAARDQETQYF
v_gene: TRBV18; abundance: few; j_gene: TRBJ1-2; d_gene: TRBD1; CDR3nt: TGTGCCAGCTCCCCCGACAGGGGGGATGGCTACACCTTC; CDR3aa: CASSPDRGDGYTF
v_gene: TRBV27; abundance: -; j_gene: TRBJ2-2; d_gene: -; CDR3nt: TGTGCCAGCAGTTTAGGAGCGAACACCGGGGAGCTGTTTTTT; CDR3aa: CASSLGANTGELFF
v_gene: TRBV5-4; abundance: few; j_gene: TRBJ2-3; d_gene: TRBD1; CDR3nt: TGTGCCAGCAGCCGGGGACAGAGCACAGATACGCAGTATTTT; CDR3aa: CASSRGQSTDTQYF
v_gene: TRBV6-5; abundance: -; j_gene: TRBJ2-2; d_gene: -; CDR3nt: TGTGCCAGCAGGCGGAACACCGGGGAGCTGTTTTTT; CDR3aa: CASRRNTGELFF
v_gene: TRBV7-8; abundance: -; j_gene: TRBJ1-2; d_gene: TRBD1; CDR3nt: TGTGCCAGCAGCCACCGGGACAGCAACTATGGCTACACCTTC; CDR3aa: CASSHRDSNYGYTF
v_gene: TRBV10-3; abundance: -; j_gene: TRBJ2-5; d_gene: -; CDR3nt: TGTGCCATCAGTCCCAGACTCGACCTGGGGGGGACCCAGTACTTC; CDR3aa: CAISPRLDLGGTQYF
v_gene: TRBV29-1; abundance: -; j_gene: TRBJ2-3; d_gene: TRBD2; CDR3nt: TGCAGCGCAAAGGGACTAGCGGGAGGAATTGGTAGCACAGATACGCAGTATTTT; CDR3aa: CSAKGLAGGIGSTDTQYF
v_gene: TRBV5-4; abundance: -; j_gene: TRBJ2-7; d_gene: TRBD1; CDR3nt: TGTGCCAGCAGCCCTGGGACAGGGGTTGTTTACGAGCAGTACTTC; CDR3aa: CASSPGTGVVYEQYF
v_gene: TRBV7-8; abundance: once; j_gene: TRBJ2-2; d_gene: -; CDR3nt: TGTGCCAGCAGCTCCCCGGCGGGGACCGGGGAGCTGTTTTTT; CDR3aa: CASSSPAGTGELFF
v_gene: TRBV19; abundance: -; j_gene: TRBJ1-6; d_gene: -; CDR3nt: TGTGCCAGTAGCCCACAGGGTCGCTCCTATAATTCACCCCTCCACTTT; CDR3aa: CASSPQGRSYNSPLHF
v_gene: TRBV4-1; abundance: -; j_gene: TRBJ2-3; d_gene: TRBD2; CDR3nt: TGCGCCAGCAGCCAAGATATAGCGGCGGGAGCAACAGATACGCAGTATTTT; CDR3aa: CASSQDIAAGATDTQYF
v_gene: TRBV5-6; abundance: -; j_gene: TRBJ2-7; d_gene: TRBD1; CDR3nt: TGTGCCAGCAGCGAAACCGGGACAGGGCTATACGAGCAGTACTTC; CDR3aa: CASSETGTGLYEQYF
v_gene: TRBV27; abundance: -; j_gene: TRBJ2-5; d_gene: TRBD2; CDR3nt: TGTGCCAGCAGGCCCCGTGCGGGACTAGAAGGGGGGACCCAGTACTTC; CDR3aa: CASRPRAGLEGGTQYF
v_gene: TRBV7-9; abundance: -; j_gene: TRBJ1-4; d_gene: -; CDR3nt: TGTGCCAGCAGCCCACGCAGGGAGGTGGATGAAAAACTGTTTTTT; CDR3aa: CASSPRREVDEKLFF
v_gene: TRBV7-8; abundance: -; j_gene: TRBJ2-5; d_gene: TRBD2; CDR3nt: TGTGCCAGCAGCTTATGGGGTCGCCTAGCGGGTCTCCAAGAGACCCAGTACTTC; CDR3aa: CASSLWGRLAGLQETQYF
v_gene: TRBV30; abundance: -; j_gene: TRBJ2-7; d_gene: -; CDR3nt: TGTGCCTACGGACATTCCGAGCAGTACTTC; CDR3aa: CAYGHSEQYF
v_gene: TRBV20-1; abundance: -; j_gene: TRBJ1-2; d_gene: -; CDR3nt: TGCAGTGCTCCACAGGGAGGCTACACCTTC; CDR3aa: CSAPQGGYTF
v_gene: TRBV12-5; abundance: -; j_gene: TRBJ2-1; d_gene: -; CDR3nt: TGTGCTAGTGGTTTGAGCAGGTCGTATGAGCAGTTCTTC; CDR3aa: CASGLSRSYEQFF
v_gene: TRBV28; abundance: -; j_gene: TRBJ2-7; d_gene: TRBD1; CDR3nt: TGTGCCAGCAGAACCGGGACAGGGTTATACGGGCAGTACTTC; CDR3aa: CASRTGTGLYGQYF
v_gene: TRBV24-1; abundance: few; j_gene: TRBJ2-7; d_gene: -; CDR3nt: TGTGCCACCGATTGGAGTGCCGGAGAAAACTACGAGCAGTACTTC; CDR3aa: CATDWSAGENYEQYF